These 7 T cell receptor beta chains were all obtained from the same sample, sequenced in a study of blood T cell repertoires in COVID-19. TCRdb keeps only in-frame clones here, not all; method: immunoSEQ multiplex PCR. The repertoire has approximately 130,000 clones, roughly four fifths of them found once; the top ten carry roughly 10%. The sequenced sample was peripheral blood. The receptors stem from a middle-aged man with active or convalescent COVID-19.

This rearrangement joins TRBV5-1 to TRBJ1-1; 8 bases map to TRBD1. The CDR3 totals 14 residues. CDR1 and CDR2 (germline): SGHRS, YFSETQ. V shed 2 bases, J shed 4 bases, and the junction held 4 bases outside the gene matches. The CDR3 DNA follows: TGCGCCAGCAGCTTAGTTCAGGGGGCCACTGAAGCTTTCTTT. It yields the protein CASSLVQGATEAFF.

The rearrangement links TRBV2 to TRBJ2-5; 11 bases line up with TRBD2. The V segment lost 7 bases and the J segment 5 bases; nucleotides outside the gene matches: 6. Germline CDR1 SNHLY, CDR2 FYNNEI. The CDR3 is made up of 14 amino acids. The CDR3 loop reads CASNIAGGRETQYF. In nucleotides, the CDR3 is TGTGCCAGCAATATAGCGGGGGGGAGGGAGACCCAGTACTTC.

V is TRBV6-6 and J is TRBJ2-7; possible D gene TRBD2, 5 bases. Germline loops: CDR1 MNHNY, CDR2 SVGAGI (reference sequence). Trimming pared 0 bases from V and 3 bases from J, leaving 9 bases between. This CDR3 spans 14 amino acids. CDR3 loop: CASSYSGAGYEQYF. The CDR3 DNA follows: TGTGCCAGCAGTTACTCGGGAGCCGGCTACGAGCAGTACTTC.

The rearrangement joins TRBV7-2 to TRBJ1-4; D remains unclear. V was pared by 1 base and J by 0 bases, with 9 bases between. This CDR3 spans 16 amino acids. Germline CDR1 is SGHTA and CDR2 is FQGNSA. The DNA for the CDR3 is TGTGCCAGCAGCTTAGGTCAGACAACAACTAATGAAAAACTGTTTTTT. It encodes CASSLGQTTTNEKLFF. The full variable domain, with the rest looked up from reference TRBV7-2 and TRBJ1-4, is GAGVSQSPSNKVTEKGKDVELRCDPISGHTALYWYRQSLGQGLEFLIYFQGNSAPDKSGLPSDRFSAERTGGSVSTLTIQRTQQEDSAVYLCASSLGQTTTNEKLFFGSGTQLSVL.

The chain carries TRBV7-2 and TRBJ2-7, with 8 bases matching TRBD1. Germline CDR1 and CDR2: SGHTA and FQGNSA. Losses at the gene ends were 5 bases for V and 1 base for J; bases not matched to a gene: 7. The CDR3 contains 15 residues. CDR3: CASSLSGGISYEQYF. CDR3 bases: TGTGCCAGCAGCCTGTCAGGGGGCATTTCCTACGAGCAGTACTTC.

This chain joins TRBV18 and TRBJ1-5; D is ambiguous. Germline V lookup: CDR1 KGHSH, CDR2 LQKENI. Between the trimmed V and J ends, which lost 1 base and 0 bases, there was a span of 7 bases. This CDR3 is 15 amino acids long. CDR3 bases: TGTGCCAGCTCACCACAGAGCTATAGCAATCAGCCCCAGCATTTT. Its translation: CASSPQSYSNQPQHF.

The CDR3 loop reads CASSQTTGRTGYTF. The CDR3 region has the DNA TGTGCCAGCAGCCAAACGACAGGGAGGACGGGCTACACCTTC. The rearrangement joins TRBV3-1 (or the pseudogene TRBV3-2) to TRBJ1-2, with 7 bases fitting TRBD1. V lost 2 bases, J lost 8 bases, and 8 bases stayed unmatched. The V gene's germline CDR1 is LGHDT and CDR2 YNNKEL (reference sequence). This CDR3 has 14 amino acids.